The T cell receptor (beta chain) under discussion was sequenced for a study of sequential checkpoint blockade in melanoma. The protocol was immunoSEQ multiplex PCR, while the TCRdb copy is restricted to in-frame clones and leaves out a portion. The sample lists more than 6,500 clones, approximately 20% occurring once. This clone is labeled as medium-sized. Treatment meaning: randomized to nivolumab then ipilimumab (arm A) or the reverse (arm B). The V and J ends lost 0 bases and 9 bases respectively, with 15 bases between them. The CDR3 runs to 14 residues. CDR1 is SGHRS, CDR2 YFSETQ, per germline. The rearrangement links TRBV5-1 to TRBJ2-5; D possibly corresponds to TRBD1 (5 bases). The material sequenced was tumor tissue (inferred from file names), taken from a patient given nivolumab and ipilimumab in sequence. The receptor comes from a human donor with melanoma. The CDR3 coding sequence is TGCGCCAGCAGCTTGGTGGCAGGGCCGGAACCCCAGTACTTC. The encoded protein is CASSLVAGPEPQYF.